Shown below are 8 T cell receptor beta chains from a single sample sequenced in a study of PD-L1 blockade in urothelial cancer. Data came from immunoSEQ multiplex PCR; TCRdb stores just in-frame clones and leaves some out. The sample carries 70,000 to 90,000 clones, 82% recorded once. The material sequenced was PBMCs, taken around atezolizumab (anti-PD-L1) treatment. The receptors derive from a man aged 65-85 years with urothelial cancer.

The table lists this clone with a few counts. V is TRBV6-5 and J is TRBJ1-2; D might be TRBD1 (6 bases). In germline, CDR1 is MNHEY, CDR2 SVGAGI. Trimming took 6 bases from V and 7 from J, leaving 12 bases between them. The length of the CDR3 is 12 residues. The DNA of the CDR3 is TGTGCCAGCAGCGAAGCCAGGGGTGGCTACACCTTC. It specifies CASSEARGGYTF.

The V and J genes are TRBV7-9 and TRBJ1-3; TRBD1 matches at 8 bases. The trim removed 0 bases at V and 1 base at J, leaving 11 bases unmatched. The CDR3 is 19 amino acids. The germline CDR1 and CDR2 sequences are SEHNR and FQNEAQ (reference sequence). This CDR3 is CASSLAGTGGVGSGNTIYF. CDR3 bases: TGTGCCAGCAGCTTAGCTGGGACAGGAGGAGTAGGGTCTGGAAACACCATATATTTT.

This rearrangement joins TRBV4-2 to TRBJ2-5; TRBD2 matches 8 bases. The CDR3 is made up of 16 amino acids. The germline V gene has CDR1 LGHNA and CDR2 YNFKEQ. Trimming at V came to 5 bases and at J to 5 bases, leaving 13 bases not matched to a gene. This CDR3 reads CASSAMPSGGGETQYF. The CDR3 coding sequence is TGTGCCAGCAGCGCCATGCCCAGCGGGGGAGGTGAGACCCAGTACTTC.

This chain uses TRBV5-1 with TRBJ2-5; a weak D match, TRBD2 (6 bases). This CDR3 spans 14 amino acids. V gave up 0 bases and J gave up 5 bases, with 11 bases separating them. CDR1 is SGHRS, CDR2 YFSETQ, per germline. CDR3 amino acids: CASSLGGDGETQYF. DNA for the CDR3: TGCGCCAGCAGCTTGGGCGGGGACGGGGAGACCCAGTACTTC. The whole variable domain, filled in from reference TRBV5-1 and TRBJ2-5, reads KAGVTQTPRYLIKTRGQQVTLSCSPISGHRSVSWYQQTPGQGLQFLFEYFSETQRNKGNFPGRFSGRQFSNSRSEMNVSTLELGDSALYLCASSLGGDGETQYFGPGTRLLVL.

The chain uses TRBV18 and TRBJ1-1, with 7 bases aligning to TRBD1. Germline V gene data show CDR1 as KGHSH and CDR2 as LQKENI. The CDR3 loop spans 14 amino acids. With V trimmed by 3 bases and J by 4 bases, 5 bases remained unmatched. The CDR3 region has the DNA TGTGCCAGCTCACCGGGAACAGGGGCCACTGAAGCTTTCTTT. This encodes CASSPGTGATEAFF. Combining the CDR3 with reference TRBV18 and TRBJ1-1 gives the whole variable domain NAGVMQNPRHLVRRRGQEARLRCSPMKGHSHVYWYRQLPEEGLKFMVYLQKENIIDESGMPKERFSAEFPKEGPSILRIQQVVRGDSAAYFCASSPGTGATEAFFGQGTRLTVV.

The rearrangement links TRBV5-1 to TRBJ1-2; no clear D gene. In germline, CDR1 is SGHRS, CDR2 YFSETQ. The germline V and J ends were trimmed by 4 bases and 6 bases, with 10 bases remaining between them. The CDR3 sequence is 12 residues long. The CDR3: CASSPVGDGYTF. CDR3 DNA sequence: TGCGCCAGCAGCCCAGTAGGAGATGGCTACACCTTC.

The CDR3 DNA follows: TGTGCCAGCAGCGCGTCACTAGCGACGTTCACAGATACGCAGTATTTT. Translated: CASSASLATFTDTQYF. The rearrangement uses TRBV11-2 and TRBJ2-3; 7 bases are shared with TRBD2. V was clipped by 5 bases and J by 2 bases; unmatched bases: 10. This CDR3 region has 16 residues. Per germline, CDR1 SGHAT and CDR2 FQNNGV.

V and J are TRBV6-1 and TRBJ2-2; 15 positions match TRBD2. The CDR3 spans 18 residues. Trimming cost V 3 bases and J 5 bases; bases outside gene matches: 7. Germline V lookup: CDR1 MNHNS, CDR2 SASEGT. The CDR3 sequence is CASSDRTSGGARTGELFF. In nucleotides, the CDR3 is TGTGCCAGCAGTGATCGGACTAGCGGGGGGGCCCGGACCGGGGAGCTGTTTTTT.